What follows are 21 T cell receptor beta chains derived from one specimen sequenced in a study of shared clonotypes between healthy human individuals. Generated by immunoSEQ multiplex PCR, the TCRdb table keeps only in-frame clones and is missing some. The sample has about 980,000 clones; over 60% are singletons. The sample taken for sequencing was memory CD4+ T cells sorted from blood. As for subset: CD45RA-negative fraction. The receptors shown here come from a man aged 18 to 35 in good health.

The chain couples TRBV19 to TRBJ2-5; 7 bases fit TRBD2. The CDR3 is 12 amino acids. The germline V gene has CDR1 LNHDA and CDR2 SQIVND (reference sequence). The J segment lost 5 bases and the V segment lost 4 bases, leaving 1 base of the junction unmatched. The CDR3 is CASSKGGETQYF. The CDR3 DNA is TGTGCCAGTAGTAAGGGAGGGGAGACCCAGTACTTC.

The chain carries TRBV4-3 and TRBJ2-1, with 12 bases fitting TRBD2. CDR1 is LGHNA, CDR2 YSLEER, per germline. J was trimmed by 3 bases and V by 2 bases; bases with no gene match: 2. The CDR3 contains 16 residues. CDR3 DNA sequence: TGCGCCAGCAGCCAATGGACTAGCGGGAACTACAATGAGCAGTTCTTC. It is translated as CASSQWTSGNYNEQFF.

The count of this clone is one. The chain has TRBV5-1 and TRBJ2-3; D not certain. Germline CDR1 reads SGHRS; CDR2 reads YFSETQ. V lost 4 bases and J 1 base, leaving 13 bases between the germline ends. CDR3 length: 15 amino acids. The CDR3 region is CASSLGSSGTDTQYF. Written as DNA, the CDR3 is TGCGCCAGCAGCCTCGGGTCTTCTGGCACAGATACGCAGTATTTT.

This clone occurred a few times. This sequence joins TRBV5-6 and TRBJ2-6; D remains ambiguous. Germline assignment: CDR1 SGHDT and CDR2 YYEEEE. Trimming cost V 4 bases and J 0 bases, with 8 bases left between them. This CDR3 spans 15 amino acids. The CDR3 here is CASSITSSGANVLTF. The CDR3 DNA follows: TGTGCCAGCAGCATCACGAGCTCTGGGGCCAACGTCCTGACTTTC.

The rearrangement uses TRBV6-5 and TRBJ2-3; D is uncertain. V dropped 2 bases and J dropped 2 bases, with 11 bases sitting between them. The length of the CDR3 is 15 residues. Germline V gives CDR1 MNHEY, CDR2 SVGAGI. This CDR3 reads CASSYGKRLTDTQYF. The DNA for the CDR3 is TGTGCCAGCAGTTACGGGAAGAGACTCACAGATACGCAGTATTTT.

The J gene is TRBJ1-4, the V gene TRBV30; 7 nucleotides align to TRBD1. After removal of 4 bases from V and 6 bases from J, the junction contained 8 bases not matched to a gene. The CDR3 loop spans 14 amino acids. Germline V CDR1 and CDR2: GTSNPN, SVGIG (reference sequence). The DNA for the CDR3 is TGTGCCTGGAATTTGGAGAGGGGGCATGAAAAACTGTTTTTT. Translating it yields CAWNLERGHEKLFF.

A note on this clone: Other nucleotide sequences from this sample produce the same CDR3. V and J are TRBV30 and TRBJ1-5; D remains ambiguous. Per germline, CDR1 GTSNPN and CDR2 SVGIG (reference sequence). V lost 0 bases and J lost 4, with 13 bases in between. This CDR3 spans 15 amino acids. CDR3 bases: TGTGCCTGGAGTGTACTTGGCCGTTCGAATCAGCCCCAGCATTTT. This encodes CAWSVLGRSNQPQHF.

The chain joins TRBV19 to TRBJ1-2; no clear D gene. The CDR3 consists of 12 residues. Germline V gene lookup returns CDR1 LNHDA and CDR2 SQIVND (reference sequence). V gave up 5 bases and J gave up 7 bases, with 11 bases separating them. This CDR3 reads CASSLPGGGYTF. As DNA, the CDR3 is TGTGCCAGTAGTCTGCCAGGCGGTGGCTACACCTTC.

This clone came up a few times. Compared with germline, one end of the junction differs, possibly owing to a read error. V is TRBV6-6 and J is TRBJ1-1; 9 bases are a match to TRBD1. The CDR3 runs to 14 residues. Per germline, CDR1 MNHNY and CDR2 SVGAGI (reference sequence). The CDR3 sequence: CASSYGQGNAEAFF. The CDR3 DNA reads as TGTGCCAGCAGTTACGGACAGGGGAACGCTGAAGCTTTCTTT.

The rearrangement uses TRBV18 and TRBJ2-7, with 7 bases matching TRBD2. The ends lost 3 bases at V and 0 bases at J; junction bases unmatched: 8. The CDR3 is 16 residues long. Germline CDR1 reads KGHSH; CDR2 reads LQKENI. This CDR3 is CASSPGIAGPSYEQYF. As DNA, the CDR3 is TGTGCCAGCTCACCCGGTATAGCGGGCCCCTCCTACGAGCAGTACTTC.

The chain employs TRBV28 and TRBJ1-1, with 8 bases lining up with TRBD1. CDR1 is MDHEN, CDR2 SYDVKM, per germline. V shed 6 bases and J 0 bases; nucleotides not matched to a gene: 3. The CDR3 has 14 amino acids. CDR3 region: CASRAGGVNTEAFF. CDR3 DNA: TGTGCCAGCAGGGCAGGGGGCGTGAACACTGAAGCTTTCTTT.

This clone came up many times. The sample carries other DNA sequences with the same CDR3. CDR3 sequence reads: CASSSSGGSYEQYF. CDR3 nucleotides: TGCGCCAGCAGCTCCTCCGGGGGGTCCTACGAGCAGTACTTC. The J gene is TRBJ2-7, the V gene TRBV5-1; 7 bases fit TRBD2. The CDR3 spans 14 residues. Trimming removed 3 bases from V and 1 base from J; junction bases left unmatched: 4. CDR1 and CDR2 from the germline V gene are SGHRS and YFSETQ. Filled out from reference TRBV5-1 and TRBJ2-7, the complete variable domain reads KAGVTQTPRYLIKTRGQQVTLSCSPISGHRSVSWYQQTPGQGLQFLFEYFSETQRNKGNFPGRFSGRQFSNSRSEMNVSTLELGDSALYLCASSSSGGSYEQYFGPGTRLTVT.

The gene calls are TRBV18 and TRBJ1-6; 9 bases are a match to TRBD1. The CDR3 is 15 residues long. V lost 2 bases, J lost 6 bases, and 2 bases stayed unmatched. Germline V gene data show CDR1 as KGHSH and CDR2 as LQKENI. The CDR3 nucleotides are TGTGCCAGCTCACCAGGGACAGGGATTAATTCACCCCTCCACTTT. Translating it yields CASSPGTGINSPLHF. The full variable domain, completed using reference TRBV18 and TRBJ1-6, is NAGVMQNPRHLVRRRGQEARLRCSPMKGHSHVYWYRQLPEEGLKFMVYLQKENIIDESGMPKERFSAEFPKEGPSILRIQQVVRGDSAAYFCASSPGTGINSPLHFGNGTRLTVT.

The V and J genes are TRBV10-3 and TRBJ2-3, with D uncertain. The CDR3 is made up of 14 amino acids. V was trimmed by 9 bases and J by 4 bases, leaving 17 bases between them. Germline V gene sequence: CDR1 ENHRY, CDR2 SYGVKD. CDR3 residues: CAMSSSLRADTQYF. The CDR3 DNA follows: TGTGCCATGAGTAGCAGCCTACGCGCAGATACGCAGTATTTT.

V usage is TRBV11-2 and J usage is TRBJ2-1; D possibly corresponds to TRBD2 (6 bases). Germline-derived CDR1 and CDR2 are SGHAT and FQNNGV. The length of the CDR3 is 12 residues. Trimming pared 2 bases from V and 7 bases from J, leaving 6 bases between. CDR3 amino acids: CASSLLANEQFF. The CDR3 coding sequence is TGTGCCAGCAGCTTACTAGCGAATGAGCAGTTCTTC.

The chain joins TRBV29-1 to TRBJ1-2; TRBD1 might be the D (6 bases). The CDR3 spans 12 residues. In germline, CDR1 is SQVTM, CDR2 ANQGSEA. V dropped 7 bases and J dropped 4 bases, with 13 bases sitting between them. The CDR3 spells CSGDDRSYGYTF. In DNA form, the CDR3 reads TGCAGCGGGGATGACAGGTCCTATGGCTACACCTTC.

This clone was recorded a few times. The sample contains more than one DNA sequence encoding this CDR3. This chain uses TRBV20-1 with TRBJ2-5; weak D call: TRBD1 (6 bases). The CDR3 sequence is 11 residues long. Germline CDR1 reads DFQATT; CDR2 reads SNEGSKA (reference sequence). Trimming left V 2 bases short and J 5 bases short, with 6 bases between. CDR3 protein: CSARRGETQYF. For the CDR3, the DNA is TGCAGTGCTAGAAGGGGGGAGACCCAGTACTTC.

V usage is TRBV6-6 and J usage is TRBJ2-5; 9 bases line up with TRBD2. Germline CDR1 reads MNHNY; CDR2 reads SVGAGI (reference sequence). V gave up 5 bases and J gave up 1 base; unmatched junction bases: 8. This CDR3 has 16 residues. The chain's CDR3 is CASSLGISGGQETQYF. As DNA, the CDR3 is TGTGCCAGCAGTCTTGGGATTAGCGGGGGCCAAGAGACCCAGTACTTC.

V is TRBV4-3 and J is TRBJ2-2; 7 nucleotides align to TRBD1. The CDR3 loop spans 15 amino acids. V was clipped by 0 bases and J by 6 bases; unmatched bases: 4. Germline V gives CDR1 LGHNA, CDR2 YSLEER. The CDR3 here is CASSQDVQGAGELFF. CDR3 bases: TGCGCCAGCAGCCAAGATGTCCAGGGGGCCGGGGAGCTGTTTTTT.

This CDR3 reads CAWHLPGTVSYTF. The CDR3 DNA is TGTGCCTGGCACTTACCTGGGACAGTCTCCTACACCTTC. The V gene is TRBV30, the J gene TRBJ1-2; 7 bases are shared with TRBD1. CDR1 is GTSNPN and CDR2 is SVGIG in the germline V gene (reference sequence). V shed 5 bases and J 10 bases; nucleotides not matched to a gene: 13. The CDR3 totals 13 residues.

J is TRBJ2-5 and V is TRBV27, with 8 positions matching TRBD1. The V gene's germline CDR1 is MNHEY and CDR2 SMNVEV (reference sequence). The CDR3 contains 15 residues. The V segment lost 4 bases and the J segment 5 bases; nucleotides outside the gene matches: 9. CDR3 sequence: CASSSTRGLGETQYF. The CDR3 DNA reads as TGTGCCAGCAGTTCGACCAGGGGGCTGGGGGAGACCCAGTACTTC.